This is a list of T cell receptor beta chains from one sample in a study of T-cell reconstitution after alpha-beta-depleted transplantation in children. TCRdb recomputed calls from the PCR reads with MiXCR, one row per CDR3 protein. The sample yields around 670,000 distinct CDR3 sequences, roughly 13% seen once. The input for sequencing was PBMCs, taken before TCRalphabeta/CD19-depleted stem cell transplant. Receptors were obtained from a girl aged 2-10 years with congenital amegakaryocytic thrombocytopenia, due to receive a stem cell transplant. Each CDR3 is given with its conserved first and last residue. Fields, in order: V gene, clone size, J gene, D gene, CDR3 length, CDR3 protein, CDR3 DNA. The D gene is left open where the match is weak. For some rows the clone size is stated as once, few or many, or as a class when expanded; others skip it.

TRBV20-1	many	TRBJ2-1	.	14	CSARAGIYNNEQFF	TGCAGTGCTAGAGCCGGGATCTACAACAATGAGCAGTTCTTC
TRBV4-1	few	TRBJ2-2	.	13	CASSQPPGGELFF	TGCGCCAGCAGCCAACCACCAGGGGGGGAGCTGTTTTTT
TRBV5-1	many	TRBJ1-1	.	16	CASSLGQLRTGAEAFF	TGCGCCAGCAGCTTGGGACAGCTACGGACCGGTGCTGAAGCTTTCTTT
TRBV7-2	many	TRBJ2-4	TRBD2	15	CASSLAPREANIQYF	TGTGCCAGCAGCTTAGCGCCTCGGGAGGCTAACATTCAGTACTTC
TRBV7-2	many	TRBJ2-7	.	11	CASSLNGEQYF	TGTGCCAGCAGTTTAAACGGGGAGCAGTACTTC
TRBV4-1	.	TRBJ2-3	.	17	CASSQLSTPLSTDTQYF	TGCGCCAGCAGCCAACTGTCAACGCCGTTAAGCACAGATACGCAGTATTTT
TRBV20-1	few	TRBJ2-1	.	13	CSARTGTSNEQFF	TGCAGTGCTAGGACCGGCACTAGCAATGAGCAGTTCTTC
TRBV12-3/TRBV12-4	.	TRBJ2-1	.	15	CASRPWRSSYNEQFF	TGTGCCAGCAGACCCTGGAGAAGCTCCTACAATGAGCAGTTCTTC
TRBV12-3/TRBV12-4	few	TRBJ2-7	TRBD1	14	CASSPGQKYYEQYF	TGTGCCAGCAGCCCGGGACAGAAGTACTACGAGCAGTACTTC
TRBV7-2	.	TRBJ2-1	.	14	CASSLGAIANEQFF	TGTGCCAGCAGCCTGGGGGCGATCGCCAATGAGCAGTTCTTC
TRBV15	many	TRBJ1-4	.	14	CATWGGATNEKLFF	TGTGCCACCTGGGGGGGAGCAACTAATGAAAAACTGTTTTTT
TRBV18	few	TRBJ1-4	.	13	CASSPPGNEKLFF	TGTGCCAGCTCACCACCTGGGAATGAAAAACTGTTTTTT
TRBV12-3/TRBV12-4	many	TRBJ1-2	TRBD1	14	CASSPTGAAGGYTF	TGTGCCAGCAGCCCAACAGGGGCCGCAGGCGGCTACACCTTC
TRBV5-4	.	TRBJ2-7	TRBD1	13	CASSPGQGPQQYF	TGTGCCAGCAGCCCGGGACAGGGTCCCCAGCAGTACTTC
TRBV10-3	.	TRBJ1-2	.	18	CAISESGFGRGKRYGYTF	TGTGCCATCAGTGAGTCAGGATTCGGACGCGGGAAGAGGTATGGCTACACCTTC
TRBV11-2	many	TRBJ2-3	.	12	CASSLDRGTQYF	TGTGCCAGCAGCTTAGACCGGGGAACGCAGTATTTT
TRBV12-3/TRBV12-4	.	TRBJ2-7	TRBD1	16	CASSDRRDRVTGEQYF	TGTGCCAGCAGTGACCGCCGGGACAGGGTAACTGGCGAGCAGTACTTC
TRBV29-1	few	TRBJ2-2	.	12	CSAAANTGELFF	TGCAGCGCGGCCGCGAACACCGGGGAGCTGTTTTTT
TRBV10-3	many	TRBJ2-3	TRBD2	17	CAISDLRTSRGTDTQYF	TGTGCCATCAGTGACCTCCGGACTAGCCGGGGCACAGATACGCAGTATTTT
TRBV7-9	.	TRBJ1-1	.	12	CASSHQGEQAFF	TGTGCCAGCAGCCACCAGGGTGAGCAAGCTTTCTTT
TRBV5-1	many	TRBJ2-1	.	13	CATQGDSYNEQFF	TGCGCCACACAAGGCGATTCCTACAATGAGCAGTTCTTC
TRBV5-1	.	TRBJ2-7	.	14	CASGSGPGSYEQYF	TGCGCCAGCGGCAGCGGGCCAGGCTCCTACGAGCAGTACTTC
TRBV20-1	many	TRBJ2-4	.	13	CSASFPGRDIQYF	TGCAGTGCTAGTTTCCCGGGAAGGGACATTCAGTACTTC
TRBV7-8	few	TRBJ2-7	.	16	CASSLAYRAGSYEQYF	TGTGCCAGCAGCTTAGCCTACAGGGCGGGGTCCTACGAGCAGTACTTC
TRBV6-6	.	TRBJ2-5	.	13	CASSYSSLETQYF	TGTGCCAGCAGTTACTCCTCCTTAGAGACCCAGTACTTC
TRBV5-1	many	TRBJ2-3	.	13	CASSLNSVDTQYF	TGCGCCAGCAGCTTGAACAGCGTCGATACGCAGTATTTT
TRBV9	many	TRBJ1-5	.	14	CASSGTGLNQPQHF	TGTGCCAGCAGCGGCACAGGGTTGAATCAGCCCCAGCATTTT
TRBV10-3	many	TRBJ1-2	TRBD1	12	CAISGTGYGYTF	TGTGCCATCAGCGGGACAGGCTATGGCTACACCTTC
TRBV12-3/TRBV12-4	many	TRBJ2-1	.	15	CASSFGDTDYNEQFF	TGTGCCAGCAGTTTCGGGGACACGGACTACAATGAGCAGTTCTTC
TRBV6-5	many	TRBJ1-1	TRBD1	14	CASSYLRQGGEAFF	TGTGCCAGCAGTTACTTGAGACAGGGCGGTGAAGCTTTCTTT
TRBV5-1	many	TRBJ2-5	TRBD1	16	CASSIRQGVNGETQYF	TGCGCCAGCAGCATCCGACAGGGTGTCAATGGAGAGACCCAGTACTTC
TRBV5-5	.	TRBJ2-7	.	14	CASSLVLGWNEQYF	TGTGCCAGCAGCTTGGTCCTAGGATGGAACGAGCAGTACTTC
TRBV7-9	many	TRBJ1-1	.	15	CASSSPERSGTEAFF	TGTGCCAGCAGCTCCCCGGAGAGGTCGGGCACTGAAGCTTTCTTT
TRBV30	.	TRBJ1-2	.	13	CAWSVGKEGGYTF	TGTGCCTGGAGTGTAGGGAAGGAAGGCGGCTACACCTTC
TRBV7-9	few	TRBJ1-1	.	13	CASSPRAPTEAFF	TGTGCCAGCAGCCCCAGGGCCCCCACTGAAGCTTTCTTT
TRBV12-3/TRBV12-4	.	TRBJ2-7	.	12	CASSLRGPVQYF	TGTGCCAGCAGTTTACGGGGGCCGGTGCAGTACTTC
TRBV12-3/TRBV12-4	.	TRBJ2-2	.	17	CASTPRGGLWGTGELFF	TGTGCCAGCACCCCAAGGGGGGGTCTCTGGGGGACCGGGGAGCTGTTTTTT
TRBV14	few	TRBJ2-5	.	15	CASSQSGQPQETQYF	TGTGCCAGCAGCCAATCTGGACAGCCACAAGAGACCCAGTACTTC
TRBV5-1	.	TRBJ2-7	TRBD1	16	CASRQSGTGVYSEQYF	TGCGCCAGCAGACAATCCGGGACAGGGGTATACTCCGAGCAGTACTTC
TRBV29-1	.	TRBJ2-5	.	15	CSVESWTELQETQYF	TGCAGCGTTGAAAGTTGGACGGAGCTCCAAGAGACCCAGTACTTC
TRBV7-3	few	TRBJ1-2	.	13	CASSPQQGYGYTF	TGTGCCAGCAGCCCCCAACAGGGCTATGGCTACACCTTC
TRBV20-1	few	TRBJ2-7	.	13	CSAERTEPYEQYF	TGCAGTGCTGAGCGGACAGAACCCTACGAGCAGTACTTC
TRBV25-1	.	TRBJ2-7	.	16	CASSEVNLGSSYEQYF	TGTGCCAGCAGTGAAGTCAACTTGGGTAGTTCCTACGAGCAGTACTTC
TRBV6-5	many	TRBJ1-2	.	15	CASSYRPRDLAGYTF	TGTGCCAGCAGTTACCGACCCAGGGATCTGGCGGGCTACACCTTC
TRBV4-2	.	TRBJ2-1	TRBD2	19	CASSRVVELAGDAYNEQFF	TGTGCCAGCAGCCGAGTCGTCGAACTAGCGGGAGATGCGTACAATGAGCAGTTCTTC
TRBV25-1	.	TRBJ2-5	TRBD2	13	CASSELAEETQYF	TGTGCCAGCAGTGAACTAGCGGAAGAGACCCAGTACTTC
TRBV7-9	.	TRBJ2-2	.	16	CASSPPFGGNTGELFF	TGTGCCAGCAGCCCTCCCTTTGGCGGCAACACCGGGGAGCTGTTTTTT
TRBV20-1	.	TRBJ2-1	.	13	CSPRLTRNNEQFF	TGCAGTCCTCGGCTAACGCGAAACAATGAGCAGTTCTTC
TRBV7-9	few	TRBJ2-5	.	12	CASSFVSETQYF	TGTGCCAGCAGCTTTGTCTCAGAGACCCAGTACTTC
TRBV11-3	many	TRBJ2-2	.	13	CASSLGAFGELFF	TGTGCCAGCAGCTTAGGAGCGTTCGGGGAGCTGTTTTTT